This TCR beta chain was recovered during a study of blood T cell repertoires in COVID-19. Study-level information: PBMCs, B-cell-depleted T cells, or T cells were the source of the cDNA or gDNA that made up the material.

This clone was seen just once. TCRdb's table, derived via immunoSEQ multiplex PCR, lists solely in-frame clones and lacks some. The sample includes about 100,000 clones, approximately 91% seen only once; the top ten take about 0.89%. Germline values: CDR1 SGHRS, CDR2 YFSETQ. The V end was cut by 4 bases, the J end by 7 bases, with 11 bases between. The CDR3 covers 13 residues. V gene TRBV5-1 combines with J gene TRBJ2-2; D is unclear. The sequence was collected from a man between 60 and 75 years old with acute or convalescent COVID-19. Sequencing used peripheral blood. CDR3 sequence reads: CASSPRSDGELFF. CDR3 in DNA: TGCGCCAGCAGCCCCCGAAGCGACGGGGAGCTGTTTTTT.